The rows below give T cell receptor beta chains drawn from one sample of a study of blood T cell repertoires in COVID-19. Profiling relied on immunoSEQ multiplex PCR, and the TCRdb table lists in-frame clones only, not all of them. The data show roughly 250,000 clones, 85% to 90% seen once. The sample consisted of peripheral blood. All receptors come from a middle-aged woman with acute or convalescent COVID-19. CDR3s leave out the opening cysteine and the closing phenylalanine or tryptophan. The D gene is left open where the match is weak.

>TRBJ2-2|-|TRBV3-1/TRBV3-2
ASSHVGGANTGELF
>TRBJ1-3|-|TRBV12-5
ASGLEFSGNTIY
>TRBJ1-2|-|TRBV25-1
ASSEFGREGSDYGYT
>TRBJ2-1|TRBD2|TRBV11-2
ASSLLAGTYNEQF
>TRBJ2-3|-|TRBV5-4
ASSLLITTYSTDTQY
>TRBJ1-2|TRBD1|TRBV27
ASSGGTDYGYT
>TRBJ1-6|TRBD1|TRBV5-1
ASSLEDRGNLNSPLH
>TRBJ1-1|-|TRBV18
ASSPPAGVDTEAF
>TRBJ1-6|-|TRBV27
ASSSRGGGSYNSPLH
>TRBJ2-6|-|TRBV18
ASSLYMTSAGANVLT
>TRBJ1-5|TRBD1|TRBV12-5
ASGLDRDSLYSNQPQH
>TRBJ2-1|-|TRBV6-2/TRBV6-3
ASSPLRGGYLTNPNNEQF
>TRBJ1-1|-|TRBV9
ASSVGGGSTEAF
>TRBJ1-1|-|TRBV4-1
ASSLFGGGSLNTEAF
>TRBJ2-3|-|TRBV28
ASSSGQTFVTQY
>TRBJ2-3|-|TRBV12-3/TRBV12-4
ASSGTYRDTQY
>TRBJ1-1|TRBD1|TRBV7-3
ASSEGTDTEAF
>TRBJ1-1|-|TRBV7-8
ASSSRDRKKMNTEAF
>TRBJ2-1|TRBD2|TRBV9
ASSVVSSGGYNEQF
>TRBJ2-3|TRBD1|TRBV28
ASSPPGQGGTDTQY
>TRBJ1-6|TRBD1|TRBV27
ASRGQGVLGSPLH
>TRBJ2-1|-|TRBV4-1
ASSQDRQGNEQF
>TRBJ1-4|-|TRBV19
ASSIRQGKEKLF
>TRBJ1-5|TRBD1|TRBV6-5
ASSLLQGGQPQH
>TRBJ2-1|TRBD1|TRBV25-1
ASRQGNYEQF
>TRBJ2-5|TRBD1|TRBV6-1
ASSEVKGTGEETQY
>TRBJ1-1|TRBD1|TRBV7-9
ASSSRGQGATTEAF
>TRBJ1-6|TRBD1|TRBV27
ASSSPIRDRVNSPLH
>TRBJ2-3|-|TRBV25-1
ASSEDQGPDTQY
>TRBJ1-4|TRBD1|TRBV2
ASSESTGVGEKLF
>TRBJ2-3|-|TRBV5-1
ASSLSADTQY
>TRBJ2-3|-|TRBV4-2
ASSLHGTDTQY
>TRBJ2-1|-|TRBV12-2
ASRLARGGGANEQF